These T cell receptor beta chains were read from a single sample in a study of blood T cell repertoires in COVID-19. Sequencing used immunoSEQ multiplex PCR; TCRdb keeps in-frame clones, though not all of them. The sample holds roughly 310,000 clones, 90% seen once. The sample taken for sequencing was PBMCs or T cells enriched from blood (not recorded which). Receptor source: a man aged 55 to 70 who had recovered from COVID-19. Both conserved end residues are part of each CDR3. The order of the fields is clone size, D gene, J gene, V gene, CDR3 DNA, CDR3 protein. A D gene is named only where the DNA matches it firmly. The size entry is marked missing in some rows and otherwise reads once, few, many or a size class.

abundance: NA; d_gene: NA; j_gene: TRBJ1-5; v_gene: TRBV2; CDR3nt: TGTGCCAGCAGTGATGTGGAGGGACATCAGCCCCAGCATTTT; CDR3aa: CASSDVEGHQPQHF
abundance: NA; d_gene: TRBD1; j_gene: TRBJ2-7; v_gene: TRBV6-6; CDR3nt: TGTGCCAGCAGTTACCTTTCGCGGACAGGGGCCTACGAGCAGTACTTC; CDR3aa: CASSYLSRTGAYEQYF
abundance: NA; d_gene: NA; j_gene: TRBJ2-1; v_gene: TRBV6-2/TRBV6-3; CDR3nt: TGTGCCAGCAGTTTAGCGTCTCCGAGAAGTGAGCAGTTCTTC; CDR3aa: CASSLASPRSEQFF
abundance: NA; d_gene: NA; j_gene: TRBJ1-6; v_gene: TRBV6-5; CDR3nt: TGTGCCAGCAGTTACTTGGGAGGGGCGTTTTCACCCCTCCACTTT; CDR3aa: CASSYLGGAFSPLHF
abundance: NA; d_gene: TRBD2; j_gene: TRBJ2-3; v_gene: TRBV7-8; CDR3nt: TGTGCCAGCAGCCCTGTCCGGGGGAGGGTGGATACGCAGTATTTT; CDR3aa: CASSPVRGRVDTQYF
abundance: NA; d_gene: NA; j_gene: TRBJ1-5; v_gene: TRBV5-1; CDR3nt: TGCGCCAGCAGCCCGGACAGTAGCAATCAGCCCCAGCATTTT; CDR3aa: CASSPDSSNQPQHF
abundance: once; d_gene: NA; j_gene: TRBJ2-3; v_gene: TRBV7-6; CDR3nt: TGTGCCAGCCGACCTAGCATTGGTTCAGATACGCAGTATTTT; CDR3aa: CASRPSIGSDTQYF
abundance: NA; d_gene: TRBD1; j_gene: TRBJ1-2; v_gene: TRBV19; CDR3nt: TGTGCCAGTAGCAGCACAGGGGATGGTGGAGGCTACACCTTC; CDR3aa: CASSSTGDGGGYTF
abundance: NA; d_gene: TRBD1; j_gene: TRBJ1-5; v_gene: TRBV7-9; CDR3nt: TGTGCCAGCAGCCCGGGACAGGGGATCAATCAGCCCCAGCATTTT; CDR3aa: CASSPGQGINQPQHF
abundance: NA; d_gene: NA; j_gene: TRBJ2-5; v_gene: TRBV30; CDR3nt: TGTGCCTGGAGTGTGGGAGGGGGGGAGACCCAGTACTTC; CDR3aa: CAWSVGGGETQYF
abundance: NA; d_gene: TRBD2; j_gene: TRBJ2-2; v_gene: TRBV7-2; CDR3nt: TGTGCCAGCAGCCTCACTAGCGGAGCCAACACCGGGGAGCTGTTTTTT; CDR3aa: CASSLTSGANTGELFF
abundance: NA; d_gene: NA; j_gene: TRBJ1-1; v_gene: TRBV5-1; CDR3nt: TGCGCCAGCAGCTCACAGGGATCGACTGAAGCTTTCTTT; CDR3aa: CASSSQGSTEAFF
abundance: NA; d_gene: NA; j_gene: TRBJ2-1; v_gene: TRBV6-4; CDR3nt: TGTGCCAGCAGTGACTCGGCGGGGCTTGAGCAGTTCTTC; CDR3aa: CASSDSAGLEQFF
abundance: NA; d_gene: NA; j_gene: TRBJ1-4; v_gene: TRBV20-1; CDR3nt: TGCAGTGCTAGTGTGCAGGGTGGAGAAAAACTGTTTTTT; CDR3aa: CSASVQGGEKLFF
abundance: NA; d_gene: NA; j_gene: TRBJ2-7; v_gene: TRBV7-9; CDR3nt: TGTGCCACCAAAAGTACTCGGGGACTCCGCTACGAGCAGTACTTC; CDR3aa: CATKSTRGLRYEQYF
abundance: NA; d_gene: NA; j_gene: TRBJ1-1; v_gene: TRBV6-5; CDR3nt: TGTGCCAGCAGTTACTCGCAACAGAACACTGAAGCTTTCTTT; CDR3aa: CASSYSQQNTEAFF
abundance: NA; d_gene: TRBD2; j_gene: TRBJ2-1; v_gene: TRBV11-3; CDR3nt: TGTGCCAGCAGCTTCTTGGGACTAGCCGTTAATGAGCAGTTCTTC; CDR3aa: CASSFLGLAVNEQFF
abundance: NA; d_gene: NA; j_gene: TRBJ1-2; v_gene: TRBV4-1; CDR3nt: TGCGCCAGCAGCCAAGATCTTTTCTCGGGCTACACCTTC; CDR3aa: CASSQDLFSGYTF
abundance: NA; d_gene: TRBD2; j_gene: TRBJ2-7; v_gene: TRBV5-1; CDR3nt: TGCGCCAGCAGCGGATCTAGCGGGGCCGCCTACGAGCAGTACTTC; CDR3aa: CASSGSSGAAYEQYF
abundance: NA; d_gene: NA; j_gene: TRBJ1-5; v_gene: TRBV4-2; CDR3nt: TGTGCCAGCAGCCAAGGTGAGGGCCCCCAGCATTTT; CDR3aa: CASSQGEGPQHF
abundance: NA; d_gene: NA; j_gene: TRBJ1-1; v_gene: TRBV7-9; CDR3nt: TGTGCCAGCAGCCCGAGGACTGAAGCTTTCTTT; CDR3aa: CASSPRTEAFF
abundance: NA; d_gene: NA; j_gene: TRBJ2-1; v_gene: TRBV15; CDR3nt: TGTGCCACCGGTCCCGGGATTGCCCGCAATGAGCAGTTCTTC; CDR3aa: CATGPGIARNEQFF
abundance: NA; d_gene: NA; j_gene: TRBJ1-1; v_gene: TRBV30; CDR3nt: TGTGCCTGGGGGCGACCTTGGGACACGAACACTGAAGCTTTCTTT; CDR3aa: CAWGRPWDTNTEAFF
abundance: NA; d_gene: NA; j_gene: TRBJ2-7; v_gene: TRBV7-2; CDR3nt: TGTGCCAGCTGCTTAGGTTCAGGGGGGACCTACGAGCAGTACTTC; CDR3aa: CASCLGSGGTYEQYF
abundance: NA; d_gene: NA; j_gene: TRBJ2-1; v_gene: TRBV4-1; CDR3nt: TGCGCCAGCAGCCAACGCGGGATAGAGGTCAATGAGCAGTTCTTC; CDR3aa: CASSQRGIEVNEQFF
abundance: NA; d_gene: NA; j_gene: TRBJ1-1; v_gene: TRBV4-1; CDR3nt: TGCGCCAGCAGCCAAGATCGTAGCACTGAAGCTTTCTTT; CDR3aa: CASSQDRSTEAFF
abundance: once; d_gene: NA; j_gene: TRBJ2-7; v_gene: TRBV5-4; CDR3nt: TGTGCCAGCAGCTTGGATGGGCCTCATTCCTACGAGCAGTACTTC; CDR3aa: CASSLDGPHSYEQYF
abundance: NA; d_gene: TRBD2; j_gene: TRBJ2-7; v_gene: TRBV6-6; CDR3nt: TGTGCCAGCGGGAGGGCGAACGCCTACGAGCAGTACTTC; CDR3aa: CASGRANAYEQYF
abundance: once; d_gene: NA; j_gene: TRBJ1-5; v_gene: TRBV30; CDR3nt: TGTGCCTGGAGCAGAAATATGGGCAATCAGCCCCAGCATTTT; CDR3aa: CAWSRNMGNQPQHF
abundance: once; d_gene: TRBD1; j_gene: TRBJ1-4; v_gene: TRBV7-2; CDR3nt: TGTGCCAGCAGCTCCCCCGGGACAGGGAGTCATGAAAAACTGTTTTTT; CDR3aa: CASSSPGTGSHEKLFF
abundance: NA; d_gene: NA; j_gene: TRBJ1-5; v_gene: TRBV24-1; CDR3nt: TGTGCCACCAGTGATGGGGGGAATCAGCCCCAGCATTTT; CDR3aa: CATSDGGNQPQHF